The TCR beta chain under discussion was sequenced for a study of shared clonotypes between healthy human individuals. Overall study results and limits: Richness estimates generally favored naive over memory subsets. In the sorted subsets, rarefaction showed sequencing was incomplete despite large depth.

Trimming stripped 8 bases from V and 7 bases from J, with 14 bases between. Germline V gene sequence: CDR1 GTSNPN, CDR2 SVGIG (reference sequence). CDR3 size: 11 residues. Naive CD8 populations comprised CD45RO-negative cells positively selected for CCR7, excluding terminally differentiated effector memory CD45RA+ cells. A note on this clone: Its antigen is currently unknown.

The assay ran at deep level. Only in-frame clones appear in the TCRdb table, and some are missing; sequencing was by immunoSEQ multiplex PCR. In the table there are more than 2 million clones, about 95% of which are singletons. Sequenced sample: naive CD8+ T cells sorted from blood. The clonotype originates from a man between 18 and 35 years old in good health. The genes are TRBV30 and TRBJ1-2; D is possibly TRBD1 (5 bases). The CDR3, as DNA: TGTGCCCGTACAGGAGCCCGTGGCTACACCTTC. It yields the protein CARTGARGYTF.